These 27 T cell receptor beta chains originate from one sample sequenced in a study of blood T cell repertoires in COVID-19. Libraries were prepared by immunoSEQ multiplex PCR; TCRdb keeps only in-frame clonotypes and omits some of them. The repertoire consists of roughly 320,000 clones, with approximately 90% occurring once and the leading ten covering approximately 4.1%. Sequencing input: PBMCs or T cells enriched from blood (not recorded which). The receptors were gathered from a man under 40 who had recovered from COVID-19.

The chain recombines TRBV3-1 (or the pseudogene TRBV3-2) with TRBJ1-5, with D maybe TRBD1 (5 bases). Germline CDR1 and CDR2: LGHDT and YNNKEL (reference sequence). The CDR3 spans 16 residues. Trimming took 0 bases from V and 6 from J, leaving 15 bases between them. The CDR3 reads CASSQEWGRGSQPQHF. CDR3 DNA sequence: TGTGCCAGCAGCCAAGAATGGGGCCGGGGGAGTCAGCCCCAGCATTTT.

The rearrangement links TRBV19 to TRBJ1-1; D may be TRBD1 (6 bases). This CDR3 is 14 amino acids long. In germline, CDR1 is LNHDA, CDR2 SQIVND (reference sequence). Between the trimmed V and J ends, which lost 10 bases and 0 bases, there was a span of 15 bases. In DNA form, the CDR3 reads TGTGCCACCTCCAGCAGGGGCCTGAACACTGAAGCTTTCTTT. It translates to CATSSRGLNTEAFF.

The V gene is TRBV4-1, the J gene TRBJ2-7, with 8 bases identical to TRBD2. CDR1 is MGHRA, CDR2 YSYEKL, per germline. Trimming took 1 base from V and 6 from J; bases not matched to a gene: 8. The CDR3 has 15 residues. This chain's CDR3 is CASSQGASGLVEQYF. The CDR3 DNA reads TGCGCCAGCAGCCAAGGCGCTAGCGGGCTTGTCGAGCAGTACTTC.

This chain connects TRBV6-5 to TRBJ1-5; perhaps TRBD1 as D (6 bases). The germline CDR1 and CDR2 sequences are MNHEY and SVGAGI. The CDR3 has 14 amino acids. V was pared by 5 bases and J by 3 bases, with 11 bases between. The CDR3 loop reads CASSRGGNNQPQHF. As DNA, the CDR3 is TGTGCCAGCAGTCGGGGGGGCAACAATCAGCCCCAGCATTTT.

The rearrangement uses TRBV11-2 and TRBJ2-7; D perhaps matches TRBD1 (6 bases). Trimming removed 2 bases from V and 5 bases from J, with 10 bases in between. Germline CDR1 is SGHAT and CDR2 is FQNNGV. CDR3 length: 13 residues. Written as DNA, the CDR3 is TGTGCCAGCAGCTTAAACAGGGACCACGAGCAGTACTTC. Encoded protein: CASSLNRDHEQYF.

V usage is TRBV7-9 and J usage is TRBJ2-5; 8 bases agree with TRBD2. The germline CDR1 and CDR2 sequences are SEHNR and FQNEAQ (reference sequence). Trimming took 0 bases from V and 7 from J; bases not matched to a gene: 13. CDR3 length: 17 residues. CDR3 region: CASSLAGSGSPGGTQYF. CDR3 coding DNA: TGTGCCAGCAGCTTAGCGGGAAGCGGGAGCCCCGGAGGGACCCAGTACTTC.

V gene TRBV7-2 combines with J gene TRBJ2-5; 7 nucleotides match TRBD2. V was pared by 3 bases and J by 4 bases, with 11 bases of the junction left unmatched. The length of the CDR3 is 16 residues. Germline CDR1 SGHTA, CDR2 FQGNSA. CDR3 protein: CASSLSGGGGGETQYF. CDR3 coding DNA: TGTGCCAGCAGCTTGAGTGGGGGGGGAGGAGGAGAGACCCAGTACTTC.

This clone was seen only a few times. The chain employs TRBV25-1 and TRBJ1-2; D is unclear. Trimming took 6 bases from V and 5 from J, leaving 10 bases between them. Germline CDR1 reads MGHDK; CDR2 reads SYGVNS. The length of the CDR3 is 12 residues. Written as DNA, the CDR3 is TGTGCCAGCAGCGGGAACTGGTATGGCTACACCTTC. Translating it yields CASSGNWYGYTF.

The chain couples TRBV20-1 to TRBJ2-3; D is possibly TRBD1 (6 bases). The V and J ends lost 3 bases and 7 bases respectively, with 14 bases between them. CDR3 size: 13 residues. Looked up from germline, CDR1 is DFQATT and CDR2 is SNEGSKA (reference sequence). The CDR3 coding sequence is TGCAGTGCTAGTGACCCGGGACAAAATACGCAGTATTTT. Translating it yields CSASDPGQNTQYF.

This chain connects TRBV2 to TRBJ2-4; 10 nucleotides align to TRBD2. The CDR3 has 17 amino acids. V lost 6 bases and J lost 0; bases outside the gene matches: 8. Looked up from germline, CDR1 is SNHLY and CDR2 is FYNNEI. CDR3 region: CASRPSSGGKAKNIQYF. In nucleotides, the CDR3 is TGTGCCAGCAGGCCGAGTAGCGGGGGGAAAGCCAAAAACATTCAGTACTTC.

In regard to this clone: In the same sample, other DNA sequences code for this CDR3. V and J are TRBV7-9 and TRBJ1-1; D is possibly TRBD1 (5 bases). The CDR3 covers 12 residues. The germline V and J ends were trimmed by 2 bases and 8 bases, with 9 bases remaining between them. Germline CDR1 reads SEHNR; CDR2 reads FQNEAQ (reference sequence). The CDR3 loop reads CASSLFRTEAFF. CDR3 nucleotide sequence: TGTGCCAGCAGCTTATTCAGGACAGAAGCTTTCTTT.

Turning to this clone: Other DNA sequences in the sample encode the same CDR3. The chain has TRBV3-1 (or the pseudogene TRBV3-2) and TRBJ1-1; the D gene is possibly TRBD1 (5 bases). Germline V gene lookup returns CDR1 LGHDT and CDR2 YNNKEL (reference sequence). V was trimmed by 0 bases and J by 8 bases, leaving 7 bases between them. CDR3 size: 12 residues. The CDR3 region is CASSQDRGEAFF. The CDR3 DNA is TGTGCCAGCAGCCAAGATCGGGGGGAAGCTTTCTTT.

The chain couples TRBV11-2 to TRBJ1-2; 8 bases map to TRBD1. J gave up 6 bases and V 4 bases, and 16 bases lay outside the gene matches. Germline CDR1 reads SGHAT; CDR2 reads FQNNGV. The CDR3 has 17 amino acids. Written as DNA, the CDR3 is TGTGCCAGCAGCTCCAGAATGCAGGGGGCCGCGCAACATGGCTACACCTTC. Residues: CASSSRMQGAAQHGYTF.

The rearrangement joins TRBV7-9 to TRBJ1-1, with 9 nucleotides matching TRBD1. Germline CDR1 is SEHNR and CDR2 is FQNEAQ (reference sequence). The ends lost 2 bases at V and 6 bases at J; junction bases unmatched: 7. The CDR3 runs 15 residues. CDR3 sequence reads: CASSLPETGGSEAFF. CDR3 bases: TGTGCCAGCAGCTTACCCGAGACAGGGGGATCTGAAGCTTTCTTT.

The V and J genes are TRBV28 and TRBJ1-5; D ambiguous. Looked up from germline, CDR1 is MDHEN and CDR2 is SYDVKM. CDR3 size: 16 residues. The V end lost 9 bases, the J end lost 0 bases, and 18 bases lay between the germline ends. CDR3: CASTPDTSFSNQPQHF. The CDR3 DNA sequence: TGTGCCAGTACACCCGACACTTCTTTTAGCAATCAGCCCCAGCATTTT.

Here the CDR3 DNA reads TGTGCCAGCAGCCAAGTCAGGGCTGGCTACACCTTC. It specifies CASSQVRAGYTF. The rearrangement uses TRBV3-1 (or the pseudogene TRBV3-2) and TRBJ1-2; weak D call: TRBD1 (5 bases). The V end was cut by 1 base, the J end by 7 bases, with 7 bases between. The CDR3 is 12 residues long. Per the germline V gene, CDR1 is LGHDT and CDR2 is YNNKEL (reference sequence).

The V gene is TRBV29-1, the J gene TRBJ2-7; D may be TRBD2 (5 bases). The germline V and J ends were trimmed by 8 bases and 9 bases, with 17 bases remaining between them. Germline V gene data show CDR1 as SQVTM and CDR2 as ANQGSEA. CDR3 length equals 11 residues. As DNA, the CDR3 is TGCAGCCTGTCCACGGCCGGGGTGCAGTACTTC. Translated: CSLSTAGVQYF.

This clone has a count of ten or more. The genes are TRBV4-2 and TRBJ2-6; TRBD2 might be the D (6 bases). V was shortened by 2 bases and J by 1 base, with 9 bases between the two germline ends. Germline lookup yields CDR1 LGHNA and CDR2 YNFKEQ. The CDR3 has 16 amino acids. As DNA, the CDR3 is TGTGCCAGCAGCCAAACCGGGGGTTCTGGGGCCAACGTCCTGACTTTC. Translated: CASSQTGGSGANVLTF.

The chain links TRBV3-1 (or the pseudogene TRBV3-2) to TRBJ2-7; possibly TRBD2 for D (6 bases). Trimming took 2 bases from V and 6 from J, leaving 14 bases between them. The CDR3 extends over 14 amino acids. Germline V CDR1 and CDR2: LGHDT, YNNKEL (reference sequence). CDR3 amino acids: CASSQRTIAVEQYF. CDR3 DNA sequence: TGTGCCAGCAGCCAACGGACGATAGCGGTCGAGCAGTACTTC.

This sequence joins TRBV13 and TRBJ1-1, with TRBD1 identical over 7 bases. This CDR3 contains 14 residues. Trimming took 5 bases from V and 11 from J; bases not matched to a gene: 14. Germline CDR1 is PRHDT and CDR2 is FYEKMQ (reference sequence). The CDR3 sequence is CASSPRTQGKRAFF. Here the CDR3 DNA reads TGTGCCAGCAGCCCCCGGACACAGGGGAAAAGGGCTTTCTTT.

The chain has TRBV9 and TRBJ1-1, with TRBD1 matching over 12 bases. The CDR3 has 16 amino acids. V trimming: 8 bases; J trimming: 3 bases; junction bases outside the gene matches: 11. Germline V gene data show CDR1 as SGDLS and CDR2 as YYNGEE. CDR3 sequence reads: CARMGQGAPMDTEAFF. CDR3 DNA: TGTGCCAGGATGGGACAGGGGGCGCCGATGGACACTGAAGCTTTCTTT.

The V and J genes are TRBV6-1 and TRBJ2-4; no reliable D call. The CDR3 totals 11 residues. Germline CDR1 and CDR2: MNHNS and SASEGT. Trimming took off 0 bases at V and 10 bases at J, with 4 bases between the two ends. This CDR3 is CASSEAPIQYF. The CDR3 coding sequence is TGTGCCAGCAGTGAAGCTCCTATTCAGTACTTC.

The chain couples TRBV5-1 to TRBJ1-5, with TRBD1 matching 7 bases. In germline, CDR1 is SGHRS, CDR2 YFSETQ. The CDR3 spans 14 residues. V shed 2 bases and J 5 bases; nucleotides not matched to a gene: 4. The DNA of the CDR3 is TGCGCCAGCAGCTTAACAGGGGCCGATCAGCCCCAGCATTTT. Its protein product is CASSLTGADQPQHF. Full variable domain (remainder filled in from reference TRBV5-1 and TRBJ1-5): KAGVTQTPRYLIKTRGQQVTLSCSPISGHRSVSWYQQTPGQGLQFLFEYFSETQRNKGNFPGRFSGRQFSNSRSEMNVSTLELGDSALYLCASSLTGADQPQHFGDGTRLSIL.

Comments on this clone: In the same sample, other DNA sequences code for this CDR3. The chain has TRBV5-1 and TRBJ2-5, with no clear D. The CDR3 consists of 14 residues. Per germline, CDR1 SGHRS and CDR2 YFSETQ. V lost 0 bases and J lost 2, with 8 bases in between. The DNA for the CDR3 is TGCGCCAGCAGCTTGGGGGCAGCACAAGAGACCCAGTACTTC. Amino acid sequence: CASSLGAAQETQYF.

In this sample, this clone turned up once. The genes are TRBV28 and TRBJ1-5, with 9 bases aligning to TRBD1. The length of the CDR3 is 16 residues. Germline trimming cut 6 bases from V and 4 bases from J; bases unmatched to any gene: 10. Germline V gene data show CDR1 as MDHEN and CDR2 as SYDVKM. The CDR3 loop is CASRPTGTGLNQPQHF. CDR3 DNA: TGTGCCAGCAGACCAACCGGGACAGGGTTAAATCAGCCCCAGCATTTT.

The gene calls are TRBV5-6 and TRBJ1-1, with D tentatively TRBD1 (5 bases). CDR1 is SGHDT and CDR2 is YYEEEE in the germline V gene. The CDR3 runs 14 residues. Deletions cut 5 bases from V and 1 base from J, with 12 bases between. The chain's CDR3 is CASSRDSRNTEAFF. CDR3 sequence (DNA): TGTGCCAGCAGTCGAGACAGCCGGAACACTGAAGCTTTCTTT.

The V gene is TRBV19, the J gene TRBJ1-5, with 8 bases identical to TRBD1. CDR1 LNHDA and CDR2 SQIVND come from the germline V gene (reference sequence). V lost 2 bases and J lost 15; bases outside the gene matches: 6. The CDR3 loop spans 12 amino acids. In nucleotides, the CDR3 is TGTGCCAGTAGTATACACAGGGACAGGTTGCATTTT. It codes for CASSIHRDRLHF.